The clone carrying this TCR beta chain appeared a few times. Its antigen is not known. Via MiXCR, TCRdb re-called the reads, giving one row per CDR3 protein. The table shows fewer than 1,000,000 distinct CDR3 sequences, with approximately 31% occurring only once. The V gene end was trimmed by 3 bases and the J gene end by 4 bases; junction bases not matched to a gene: 8. CDR3 size: 15 residues. From germline, CDR1 is MNHNY and CDR2 SVGAGI (reference sequence). The sample is drawn from a study of T cell repertoires in cytomegalovirus infection. This TCR was sampled from a human donor in good health (CMV status not recorded). Some clones in this sample may be carry-over from other donors' samples. Sequencing used cultured CD8+ T cells from PBMCs, obtained from culture after CMV antigen stimulation. The rearrangement links TRBV6-6 to TRBJ1-2, with TRBD1 identical over 7 bases. The CDR3 sequence is CASSYAGGGSYGYTF. In nucleotides, the CDR3 is TGTGCCAGCAGTTATGCAGGGGGAGGCAGCTATGGCTACACCTTC.